This T cell receptor beta chain comes out of a study of blood T cell repertoires in COVID-19. There are a few counts of this clone. Self-reported history from a screening survey and questionnaire set each donor's cohort. V was trimmed by 6 bases and J by 0 bases, leaving 8 bases between them. The V gene's germline CDR1 is LGHNA and CDR2 YSLEER. The CDR3 runs 14 residues. The data were produced by immunoSEQ multiplex PCR, yet TCRdb's version contains in-frame clones alone and is incomplete. The profile shows fewer than 400,000 clones, roughly 87% of them singletons. The sample consisted of PBMCs or T cells enriched from blood (not recorded which). The TCR sequence derives from a woman younger than 30 who had recovered from COVID-19. The rearrangement joins TRBV4-3 to TRBJ1-4; D unclear. The CDR3 DNA sequence: TGCGCCAGCAGGCGGAGCTCAACTAATGAAAAACTGTTTTTT. Translated: CASRRSSTNEKLFF.